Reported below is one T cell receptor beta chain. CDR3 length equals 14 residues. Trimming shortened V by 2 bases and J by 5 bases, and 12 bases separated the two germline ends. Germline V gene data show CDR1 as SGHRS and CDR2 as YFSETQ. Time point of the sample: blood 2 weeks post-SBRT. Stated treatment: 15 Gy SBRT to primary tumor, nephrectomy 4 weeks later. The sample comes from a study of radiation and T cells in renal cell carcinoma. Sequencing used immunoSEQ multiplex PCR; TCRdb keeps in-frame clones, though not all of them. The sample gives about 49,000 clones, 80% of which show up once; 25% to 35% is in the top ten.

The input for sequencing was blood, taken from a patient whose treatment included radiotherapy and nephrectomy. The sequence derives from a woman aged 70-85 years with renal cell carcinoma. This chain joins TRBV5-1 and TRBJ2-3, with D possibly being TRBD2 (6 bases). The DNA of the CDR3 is TGCGCCAGCAGCTTCGGAGGGGACGAAGATACGCAGTATTTT. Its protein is CASSFGGDEDTQYF.